This TCR beta chain was recovered during a study of cytomegalovirus exposure and HLA in healthy donors. Across the whole study: Sequencing of about 179 million T cells in an earlier analysis found 100 million to 140 million unique TCR beta sequences.

Donors were ostensibly healthy at sampling, although undocumented immune exposures were probable. Germline V CDR1 and CDR2: GTSNPN, SVGIG (reference sequence). V shed 2 bases and J shed 0 bases, with 14 bases lying between them. This CDR3 is built from 16 residues. PCR used 60 Vbeta primers and 13 Jbeta primers. Measured with immunoSEQ multiplex PCR; TCRdb has only the in-frame clones, and not every one. The sample includes approximately 180,000 clones, roughly 80% of them seen just once. The V gene is TRBV30, the J gene TRBJ1-3, with D possibly matching TRBD1 (6 bases). The sequence was collected from a woman aged 18-29 years in good health and CMV-seronegative. Material for sequencing was PBMCs. CDR3 sequence reads: CAWSSGDPGSGNTIYF. The CDR3 DNA reads TGTGCCTGGAGTTCAGGGGACCCAGGCTCTGGAAACACCATATATTTT.